This is a list of T cell receptor beta chains from one sample in a study of cytomegalovirus exposure and HLA in healthy donors. Clones were sequenced by immunoSEQ multiplex PCR, and TCRdb holds only the in-frame ones, with some missing. The sample has 130,000 or so clones; approximately 77% are singletons. Sequences were obtained from PBMCs. These receptors were taken from a woman aged 40 to 55 in good health and CMV-seronegative. The CDR3 runs from the conserved cysteine through the conserved F or W. Fields, in order: V gene, D gene, J gene, clone size, CDR3 protein, CDR3 DNA. D genes are given only for firm matches. Clone size appears in some rows only: once, few, many, or a class for an expanded clone.

>TRBV29-1|TRBD2|TRBJ2-4|.
CSVESGGKNIQYF
TGCAGCGTTGAAAGCGGGGGTAAAAACATTCAGTACTTC
>TRBV18|TRBD1|TRBJ1-2|.
CASSPPDRGYYGYTF
TGTGCCAGCTCACCACCGGACAGGGGGTACTATGGCTACACCTTC
>TRBV6-6|.|TRBJ1-1|.
CASSSRGWNTEAFF
TGTGCCAGCAGTTCCAGGGGTTGGAACACTGAAGCTTTCTTT
>TRBV5-4|.|TRBJ1-4|.
CASSLDLQTPEKLFF
TGTGCCAGCAGCTTGGATTTGCAGACTCCTGAAAAACTGTTTTTT
>TRBV10-3|.|TRBJ1-4|.
CAISEGANEKLFF
TGTGCCATCAGTGAAGGAGCTAATGAAAAACTGTTTTTT
>TRBV11-2|.|TRBJ2-3|few
CASTQSGIRNTQYF
TGTGCCAGCACCCAGTCAGGAATCCGGAATACGCAGTATTTT
>TRBV5-5|.|TRBJ2-3|few
CASSVTGSTDTQYF
TGTGCCAGCAGCGTAACCGGGAGCACAGATACGCAGTATTTT
>TRBV7-2|.|TRBJ1-2|.
CASTVDRNYGYTF
TGTGCCAGCACCGTGGACAGAAACTATGGCTACACCTTC
>TRBV29-1|.|TRBJ2-5|.
CSVEGGLGETQYF
TGCAGCGTTGAAGGGGGCTTGGGAGAGACCCAGTACTTC
>TRBV25-1|.|TRBJ2-3|few
CASSDSRGRTDTQYF
TGTGCCAGCAGTGATTCTCGGGGGAGGACAGATACGCAGTATTTT
>TRBV6-6|TRBD1|TRBJ1-3|.
CASSRPGQGAGNTIYF
TGTGCCAGCAGCCGTCCGGGACAGGGAGCAGGAAACACCATATATTTT
>TRBV5-6|TRBD1|TRBJ1-5|few
CASSLGTGLSNQPQHF
TGTGCCAGCAGCTTGGGGACAGGGCTTAGCAATCAGCCCCAGCATTTT
>TRBV2|.|TRBJ2-6|.
CASSEGTALFGANVLTF
TGTGCCAGCAGTGAAGGGACAGCCCTCTTTGGGGCCAACGTCCTGACTTTC
>TRBV2|.|TRBJ1-2|few
CASSVGQGGYGYTF
TGTGCCAGCAGTGTAGGTCAGGGTGGCTATGGCTACACCTTC
>TRBV13|TRBD1|TRBJ1-1|.
CASSLGLTGDPQGTFF
TGTGCCAGCAGCTTAGGGCTCACAGGGGATCCGCAAGGGACTTTCTTT
>TRBV19|.|TRBJ2-1|once
CASSIAARGEQFF
TGTGCCAGTAGTATCGCTGCTCGGGGTGAGCAGTTCTTC
>TRBV6-1|TRBD1|TRBJ1-2|.
CASSEADGTAYGYTF
TGTGCCAGCAGTGAAGCGGATGGGACAGCCTATGGCTACACCTTC
>TRBV6-5|.|TRBJ2-3|.
CASSYSQGGTDTQYF
TGTGCCAGCAGTTATTCCCAGGGTGGGACAGATACGCAGTATTTT
>TRBV19|TRBD2|TRBJ2-2|.
CASTTWLAVANTGELFF
TGTGCCAGTACCACCTGGCTAGCGGTCGCGAACACCGGGGAGCTGTTTTTT
>TRBV9|TRBD2|TRBJ2-3|.
CASSIAGGRSDTQYF
TGTGCCAGCAGCATAGCGGGGGGGCGTTCGGATACGCAGTATTTT
>TRBV10-3|.|TRBJ1-1|once
CAIGSLTNTEAFF
TGTGCCATCGGGAGTCTCACCAACACTGAAGCTTTCTTT